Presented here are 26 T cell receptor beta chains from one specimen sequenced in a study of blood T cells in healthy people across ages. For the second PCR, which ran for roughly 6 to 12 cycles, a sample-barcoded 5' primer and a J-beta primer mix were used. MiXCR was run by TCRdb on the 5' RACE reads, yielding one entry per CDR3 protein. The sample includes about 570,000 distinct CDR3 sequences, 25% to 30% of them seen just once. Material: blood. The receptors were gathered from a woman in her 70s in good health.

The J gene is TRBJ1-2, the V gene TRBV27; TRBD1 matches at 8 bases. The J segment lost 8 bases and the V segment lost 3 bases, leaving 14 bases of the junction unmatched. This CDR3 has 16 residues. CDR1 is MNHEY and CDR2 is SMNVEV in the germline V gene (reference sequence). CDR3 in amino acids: CASSFGDRGRGGGYTF. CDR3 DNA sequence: TGTGCCAGCAGTTTTGGTGACAGGGGAAGAGGAGGAGGCTACACCTTC.

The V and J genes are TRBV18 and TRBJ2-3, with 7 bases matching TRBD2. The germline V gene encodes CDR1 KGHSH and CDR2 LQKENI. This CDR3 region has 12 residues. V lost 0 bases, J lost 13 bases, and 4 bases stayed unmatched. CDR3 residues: CASSPPGRKKYF. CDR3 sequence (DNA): TGTGCCAGCTCACCACCCGGGAGGAAGAAGTATTTT.

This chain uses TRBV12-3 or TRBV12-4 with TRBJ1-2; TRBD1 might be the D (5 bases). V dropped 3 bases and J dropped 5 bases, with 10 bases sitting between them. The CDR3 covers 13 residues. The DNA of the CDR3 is TGTGCCAGCAGTTTGGGACGGCATTATGGCTACACCTTC. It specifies CASSLGRHYGYTF.

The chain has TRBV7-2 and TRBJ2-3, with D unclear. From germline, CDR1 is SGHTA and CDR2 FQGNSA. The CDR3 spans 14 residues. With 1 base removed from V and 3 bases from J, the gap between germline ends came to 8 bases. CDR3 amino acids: CASSLGGQTDTQYF. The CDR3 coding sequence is TGTGCCAGCAGCTTAGGGGGTCAAACAGATACGCAGTATTTT.

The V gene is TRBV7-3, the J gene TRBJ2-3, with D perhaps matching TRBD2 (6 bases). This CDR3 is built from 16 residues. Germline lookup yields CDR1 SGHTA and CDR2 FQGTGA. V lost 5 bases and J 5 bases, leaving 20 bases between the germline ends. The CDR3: CASSPRAGGPEDTQYF. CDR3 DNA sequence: TGTGCCAGCAGCCCCCGAGCGGGCGGGCCTGAAGATACGCAGTATTTT.

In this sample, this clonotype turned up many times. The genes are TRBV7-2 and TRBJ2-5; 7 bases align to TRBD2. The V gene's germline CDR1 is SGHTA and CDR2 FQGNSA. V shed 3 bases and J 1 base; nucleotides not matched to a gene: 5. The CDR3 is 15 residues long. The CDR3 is CASSLGLAVQETQYF. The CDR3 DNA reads TGTGCCAGCAGCTTGGGGCTAGCGGTCCAAGAGACCCAGTACTTC.

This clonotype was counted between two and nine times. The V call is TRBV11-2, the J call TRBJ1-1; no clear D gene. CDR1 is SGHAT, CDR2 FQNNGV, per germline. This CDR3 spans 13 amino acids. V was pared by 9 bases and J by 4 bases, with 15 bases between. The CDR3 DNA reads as TGTGCCAGTAGGCGGGCGGGAAGCACTGAAGCTTTCTTT. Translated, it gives CASRRAGSTEAFF.

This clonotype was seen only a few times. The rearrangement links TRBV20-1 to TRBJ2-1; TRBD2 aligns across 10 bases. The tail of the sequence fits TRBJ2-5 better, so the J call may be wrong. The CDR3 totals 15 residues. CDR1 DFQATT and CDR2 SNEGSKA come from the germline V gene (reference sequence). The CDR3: CSARDVERGGETQYF. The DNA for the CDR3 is TGCAGTGCTAGAGATGTCGAGCGGGGGGGAGAGACCCAGTACTTC.

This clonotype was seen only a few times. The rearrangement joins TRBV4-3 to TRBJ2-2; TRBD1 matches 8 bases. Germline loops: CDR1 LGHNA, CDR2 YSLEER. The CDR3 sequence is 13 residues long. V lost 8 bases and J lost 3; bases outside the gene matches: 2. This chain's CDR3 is CASGTGHTGELFF. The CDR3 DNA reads TGCGCCAGCGGGACAGGACACACCGGGGAGCTGTTTTTT.

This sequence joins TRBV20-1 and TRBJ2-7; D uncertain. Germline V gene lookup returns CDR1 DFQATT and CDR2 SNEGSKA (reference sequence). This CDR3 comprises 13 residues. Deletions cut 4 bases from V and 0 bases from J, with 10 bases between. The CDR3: CSAILFDSYEQYF. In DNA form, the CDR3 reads TGCAGTGCTATTTTATTCGACTCCTACGAGCAGTACTTC.

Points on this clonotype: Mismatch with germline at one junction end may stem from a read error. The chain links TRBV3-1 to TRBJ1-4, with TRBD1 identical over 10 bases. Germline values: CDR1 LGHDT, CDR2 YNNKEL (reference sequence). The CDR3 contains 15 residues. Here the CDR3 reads CASTQRDRGDEKLFF. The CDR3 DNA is TGTGCCAGCACCCAAAGGGACAGGGGAGACGAAAAACTGTTTTTT.

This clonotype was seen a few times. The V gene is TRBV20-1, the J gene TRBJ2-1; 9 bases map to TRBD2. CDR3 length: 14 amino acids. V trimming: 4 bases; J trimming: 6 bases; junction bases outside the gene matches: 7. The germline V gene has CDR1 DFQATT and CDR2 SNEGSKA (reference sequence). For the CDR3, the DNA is TGCAGTGCTAAGGGGACTAGCAGTTTCAATGAGCAGTTCTTC. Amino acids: CSAKGTSSFNEQFF.

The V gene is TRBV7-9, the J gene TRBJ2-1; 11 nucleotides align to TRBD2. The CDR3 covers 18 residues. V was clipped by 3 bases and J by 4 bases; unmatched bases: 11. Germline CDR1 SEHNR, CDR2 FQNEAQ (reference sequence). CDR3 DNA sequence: TGTGCCAGCAGCTTGCACTCTAGCGGGGGGCGAGTTTACAATGAGCAGTTCTTC. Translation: CASSLHSSGGRVYNEQFF.

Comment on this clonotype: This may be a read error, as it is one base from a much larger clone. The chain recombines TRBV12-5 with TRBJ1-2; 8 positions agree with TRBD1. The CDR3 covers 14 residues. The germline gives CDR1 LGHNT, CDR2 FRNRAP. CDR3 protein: CACGLTLTGVGYTF. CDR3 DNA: TGTGCTTGTGGTTTGACCCTGACAGGGGTCGGCTACACCTTC.

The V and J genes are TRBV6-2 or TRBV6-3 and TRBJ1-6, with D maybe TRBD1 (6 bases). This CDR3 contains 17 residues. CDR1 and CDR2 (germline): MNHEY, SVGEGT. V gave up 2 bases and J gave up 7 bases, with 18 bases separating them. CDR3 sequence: CASSYEGHLLENSPLHF. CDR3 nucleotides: TGTGCCAGCAGTTACGAGGGACACCTTTTGGAAAATTCACCCCTCCACTTT.

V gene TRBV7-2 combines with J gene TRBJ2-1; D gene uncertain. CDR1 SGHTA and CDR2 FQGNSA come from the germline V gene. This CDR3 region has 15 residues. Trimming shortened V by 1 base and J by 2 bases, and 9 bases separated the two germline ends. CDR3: CASSLEGIAYNEQFF. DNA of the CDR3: TGTGCCAGCAGCTTAGAAGGGATCGCCTACAATGAGCAGTTCTTC.

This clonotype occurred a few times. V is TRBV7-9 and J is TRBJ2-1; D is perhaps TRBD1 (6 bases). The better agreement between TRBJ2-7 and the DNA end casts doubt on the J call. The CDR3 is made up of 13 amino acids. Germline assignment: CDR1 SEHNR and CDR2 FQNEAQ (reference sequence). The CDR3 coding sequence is TGTGCCAGCAGCACCGGGACAAAATACGAGCAGTACTTC. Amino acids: CASSTGTKYEQYF.

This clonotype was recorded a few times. DNA for the CDR3: TGTGCCAGCAGCTTAGGGGAGGTGGGGTCAGATACGCAGTATTTT. Protein sequence: CASSLGEVGSDTQYF. This sequence joins TRBV7-9 and TRBJ2-3; D perhaps matches TRBD2 (6 bases). Germline V gene data show CDR1 as SEHNR and CDR2 as FQNEAQ (reference sequence). V dropped 1 base and J dropped 4 bases, with 12 bases sitting between them. This CDR3 region has 15 residues.

CDR3: CASRTTATNEKLFF. For the CDR3, the DNA is TGTGCCAGCAGAACGACAGCTACCAATGAAAAACTGTTTTTT. The V call is TRBV7-2, the J call TRBJ1-4, with D possibly being TRBD1 (5 bases). The CDR3 runs 14 residues. V shed 6 bases and J shed 5 bases, with 13 bases lying between them. Germline CDR1 reads SGHTA; CDR2 reads FQGNSA. The variable domain in full, with the rest retrieved from reference TRBV7-2 and TRBJ1-4, is GAGVSQSPSNKVTEKGKDVELRCDPISGHTALYWYRQSLGQGLEFLIYFQGNSAPDKSGLPSDRFSAERTGGSVSTLTIQRTQQEDSAVYLCASRTTATNEKLFFGSGTQLSVL.

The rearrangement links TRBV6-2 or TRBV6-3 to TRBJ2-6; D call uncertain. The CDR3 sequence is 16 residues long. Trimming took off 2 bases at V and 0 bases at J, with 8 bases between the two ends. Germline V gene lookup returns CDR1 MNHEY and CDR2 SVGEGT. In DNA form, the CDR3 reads TGTGCCAGCAGTTACGGTCGTTACTCTGGGGCCAACGTCCTGACTTTC. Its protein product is CASSYGRYSGANVLTF.

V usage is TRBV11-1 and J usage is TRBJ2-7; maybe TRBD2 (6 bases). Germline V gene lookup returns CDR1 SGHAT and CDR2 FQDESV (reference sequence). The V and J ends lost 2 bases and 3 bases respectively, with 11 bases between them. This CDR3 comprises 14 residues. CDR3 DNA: TGTGCCAGCAGCTTAATAGGAGCGGGCTACGAGCAGTACTTC. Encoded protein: CASSLIGAGYEQYF.

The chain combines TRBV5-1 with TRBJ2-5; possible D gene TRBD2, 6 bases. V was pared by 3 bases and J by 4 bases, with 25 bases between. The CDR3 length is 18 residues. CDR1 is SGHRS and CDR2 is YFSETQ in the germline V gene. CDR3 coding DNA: TGCGCCAGCAGCTCCCTACCAACGAGACGGGGGAGCGGAGAGACCCAGTACTTC. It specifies CASSSLPTRRGSGETQYF.

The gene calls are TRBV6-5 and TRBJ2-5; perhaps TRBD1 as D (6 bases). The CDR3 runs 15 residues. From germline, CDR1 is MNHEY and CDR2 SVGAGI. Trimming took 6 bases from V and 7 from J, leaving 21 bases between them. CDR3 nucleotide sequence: TGTGCCAGCAGCCCGGGGACACACAGACGTGGGACCCAGTACTTC. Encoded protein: CASSPGTHRRGTQYF.

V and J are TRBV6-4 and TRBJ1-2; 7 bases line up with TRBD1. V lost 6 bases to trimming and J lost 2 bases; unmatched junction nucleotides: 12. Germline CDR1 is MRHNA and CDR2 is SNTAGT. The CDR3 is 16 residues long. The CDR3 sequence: CASSLTGHSNNYGYTF. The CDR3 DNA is TGTGCCAGCAGCCTGACAGGGCATTCGAACAACTATGGCTACACCTTC.

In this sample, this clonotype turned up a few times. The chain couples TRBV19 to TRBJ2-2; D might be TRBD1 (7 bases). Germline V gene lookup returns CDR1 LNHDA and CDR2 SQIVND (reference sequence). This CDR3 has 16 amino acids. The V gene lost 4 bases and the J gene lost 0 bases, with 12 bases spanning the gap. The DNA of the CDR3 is TGTGCCAGTAGTAGGGGGGACAGCTCGAACACCGGGGAGCTGTTTTTT. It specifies CASSRGDSSNTGELFF.

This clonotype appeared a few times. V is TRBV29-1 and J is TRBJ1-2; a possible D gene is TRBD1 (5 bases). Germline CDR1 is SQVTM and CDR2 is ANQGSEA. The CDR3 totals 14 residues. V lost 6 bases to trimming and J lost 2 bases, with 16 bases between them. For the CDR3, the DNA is TGCAGCGTCGGTCAGGGATTGGGAAACTATGGCTACACCTTC. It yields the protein CSVGQGLGNYGYTF.